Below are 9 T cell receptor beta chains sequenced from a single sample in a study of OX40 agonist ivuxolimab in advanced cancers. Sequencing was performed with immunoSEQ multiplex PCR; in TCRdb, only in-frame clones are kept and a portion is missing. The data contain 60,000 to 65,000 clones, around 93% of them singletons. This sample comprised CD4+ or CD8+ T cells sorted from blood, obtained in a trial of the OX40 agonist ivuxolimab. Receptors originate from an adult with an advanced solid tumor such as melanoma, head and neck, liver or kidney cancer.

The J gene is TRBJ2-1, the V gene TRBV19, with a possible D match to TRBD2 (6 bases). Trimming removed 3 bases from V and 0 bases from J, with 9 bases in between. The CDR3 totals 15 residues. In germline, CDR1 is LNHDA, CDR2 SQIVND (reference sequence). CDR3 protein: CASSMDGSSYNEQFF. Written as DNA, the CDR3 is TGTGCCAGTAGTATGGACGGGAGCTCCTACAATGAGCAGTTCTTC.

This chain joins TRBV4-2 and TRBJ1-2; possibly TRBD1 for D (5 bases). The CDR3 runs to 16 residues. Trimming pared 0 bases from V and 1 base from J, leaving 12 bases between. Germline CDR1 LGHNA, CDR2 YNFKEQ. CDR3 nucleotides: TGTGCCAGCAGCCAAGATTGGTGGGGGAGTAACTATGGCTACACCTTC. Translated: CASSQDWWGSNYGYTF.

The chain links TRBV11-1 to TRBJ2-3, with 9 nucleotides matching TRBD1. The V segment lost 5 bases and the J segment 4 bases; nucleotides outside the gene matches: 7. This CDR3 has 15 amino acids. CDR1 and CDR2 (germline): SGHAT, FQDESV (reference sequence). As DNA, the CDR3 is TGTGCCAGCAGCACCCCGGACAGGGGCGCAGATACGCAGTATTTT. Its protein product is CASSTPDRGADTQYF.

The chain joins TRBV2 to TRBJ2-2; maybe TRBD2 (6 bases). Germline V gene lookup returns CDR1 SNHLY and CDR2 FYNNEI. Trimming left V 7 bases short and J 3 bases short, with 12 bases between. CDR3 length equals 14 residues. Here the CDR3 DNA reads TGTGCCAGCATGGGTAGCGGTCACACCGGGGAGCTGTTTTTT. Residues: CASMGSGHTGELFF. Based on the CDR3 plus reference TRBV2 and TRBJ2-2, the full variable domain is EPEVTQTPSHQVTQMGQEVILRCVPISNHLYFYWYRQILGQKVEFLVSFYNNEISEKSEIFDDQFSVERPDGSNFTLKIRSTKLEDSAMYFCASMGSGHTGELFFGEGSRLTVL.

The CDR3 nucleotides read TGTGCCAGCAGTGAATTTGGACAGGGGTTGAACACTGAAGCTTTCTTT. It translates to CASSEFGQGLNTEAFF. This rearrangement joins TRBV6-1 to TRBJ1-1, with 9 bases fitting TRBD1. After removal of 2 bases from V and 0 bases from J, the junction contained 4 bases not matched to a gene. The CDR3 consists of 16 residues. The germline CDR1 and CDR2 sequences are MNHNS and SASEGT.

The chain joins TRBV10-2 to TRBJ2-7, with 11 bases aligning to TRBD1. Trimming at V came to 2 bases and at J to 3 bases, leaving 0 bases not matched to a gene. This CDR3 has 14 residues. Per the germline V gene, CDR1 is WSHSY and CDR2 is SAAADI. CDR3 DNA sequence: TGCGCCAGCAGTGAGGGGACAGGGGGCTACGAGCAGTACTTC. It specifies CASSEGTGGYEQYF.

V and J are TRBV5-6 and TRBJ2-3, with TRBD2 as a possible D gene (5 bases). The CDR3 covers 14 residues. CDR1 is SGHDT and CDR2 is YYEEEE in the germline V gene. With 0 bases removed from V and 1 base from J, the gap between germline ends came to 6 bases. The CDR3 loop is CASSLAGGTDTQYF. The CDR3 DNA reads TGTGCCAGCAGCTTGGCCGGGGGCACAGATACGCAGTATTTT.

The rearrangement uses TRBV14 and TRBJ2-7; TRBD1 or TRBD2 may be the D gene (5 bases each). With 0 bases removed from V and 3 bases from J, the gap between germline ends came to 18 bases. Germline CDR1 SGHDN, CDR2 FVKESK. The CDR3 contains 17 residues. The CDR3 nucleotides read TGTGCCAGCAGCCAAGAGTGGGGGATCGACAGATACTACGAGCAGTACTTC. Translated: CASSQEWGIDRYYEQYF.

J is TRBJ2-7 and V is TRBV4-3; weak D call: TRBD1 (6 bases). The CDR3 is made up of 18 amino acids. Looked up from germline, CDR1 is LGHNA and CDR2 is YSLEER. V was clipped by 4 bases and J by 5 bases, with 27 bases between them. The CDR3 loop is CASSPPEDKGLGADEQYF. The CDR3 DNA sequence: TGCGCCAGCAGCCCTCCAGAGGATAAGGGGTTGGGGGCCGACGAGCAGTACTTC.